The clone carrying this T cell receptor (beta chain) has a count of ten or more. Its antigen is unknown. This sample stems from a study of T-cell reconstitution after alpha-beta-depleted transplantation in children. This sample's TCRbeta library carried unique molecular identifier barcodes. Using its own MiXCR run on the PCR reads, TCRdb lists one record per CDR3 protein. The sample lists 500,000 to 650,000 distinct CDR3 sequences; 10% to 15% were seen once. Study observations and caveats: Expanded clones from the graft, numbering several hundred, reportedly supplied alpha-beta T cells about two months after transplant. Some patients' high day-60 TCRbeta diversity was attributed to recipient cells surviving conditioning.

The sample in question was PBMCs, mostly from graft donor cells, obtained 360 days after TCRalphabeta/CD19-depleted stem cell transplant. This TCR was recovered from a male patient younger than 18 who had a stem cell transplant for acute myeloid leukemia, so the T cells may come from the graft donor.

CDR3 DNA: TGTGCCAGCAGTTTGAGTCCACCTAGAACAGGTGAAGCTTTCTTT. This encodes CASSLSPPRTGEAFF. The rearrangement uses TRBV28 and TRBJ1-1; weak D call: TRBD1 (5 bases). The CDR3 sequence is 15 residues long. CDR1 is MDHEN, CDR2 SYDVKM, per germline. Trimming took off 3 bases at V and 7 bases at J, with 18 bases between the two ends.